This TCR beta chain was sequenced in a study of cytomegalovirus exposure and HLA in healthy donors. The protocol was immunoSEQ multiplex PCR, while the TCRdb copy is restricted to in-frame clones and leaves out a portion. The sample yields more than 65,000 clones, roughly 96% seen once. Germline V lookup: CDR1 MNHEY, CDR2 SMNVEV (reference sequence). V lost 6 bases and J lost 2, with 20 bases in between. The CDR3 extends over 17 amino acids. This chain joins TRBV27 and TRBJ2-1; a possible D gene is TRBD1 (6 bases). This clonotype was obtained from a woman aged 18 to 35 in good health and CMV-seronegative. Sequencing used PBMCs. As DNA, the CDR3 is TGTGCCAGCAGATATAGCTTGGACAGTCTTACCTACAATGAGCAGTTCTTC. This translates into CASRYSLDSLTYNEQFF.